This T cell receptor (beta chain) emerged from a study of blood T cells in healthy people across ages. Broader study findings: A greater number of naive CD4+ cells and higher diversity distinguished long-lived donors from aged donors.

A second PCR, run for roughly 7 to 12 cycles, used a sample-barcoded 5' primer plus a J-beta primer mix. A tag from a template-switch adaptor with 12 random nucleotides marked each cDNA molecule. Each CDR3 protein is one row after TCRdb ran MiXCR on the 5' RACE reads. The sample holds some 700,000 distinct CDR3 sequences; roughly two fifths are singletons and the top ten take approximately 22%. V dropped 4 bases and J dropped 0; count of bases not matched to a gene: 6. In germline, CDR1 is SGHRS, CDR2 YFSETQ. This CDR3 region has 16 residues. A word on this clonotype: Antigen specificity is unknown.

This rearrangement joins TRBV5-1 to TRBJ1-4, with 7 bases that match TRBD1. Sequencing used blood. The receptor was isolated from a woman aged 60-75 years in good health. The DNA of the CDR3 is TGCGCCAGCAGCAGGGACAGTTTTTCAACTAATGAAAAACTGTTTTTT. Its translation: CASSRDSFSTNEKLFF.